Listed below are T cell receptor beta chains from one sample, sequenced in a study of cytomegalovirus exposure and HLA in healthy donors. TCRdb's copy holds only in-frame clones and misses some; the assay was immunoSEQ multiplex PCR. The table has some 180,000 clones, over 70% seen once. Sequenced: PBMCs. All receptors derive from a young man in good health and CMV-seronegative. Each CDR3 is given with its conserved first and last residue. Each record gives: D gene, clone size, V gene, J gene, CDR3 length, CDR3 DNA, CDR3 protein. The D gene is left open where the match is weak. Only part of the rows carry a size: once, few, many, or a class if the clone is expanded.

d_call: TRBD1
clone_size: -
v_call: TRBV30
j_call: TRBJ2-7
cdr3_length: 16
cdr3_nt: TGTGCCTGGAGTGTACAGGCTGGGACAGGGATCTACGAGCAGTACTTC
cdr3_aa: CAWSVQAGTGIYEQYF

d_call: TRBD1
clone_size: -
v_call: TRBV9
j_call: TRBJ2-5
cdr3_length: 14
cdr3_nt: TGTGCCAGCAGCTCCTCGGACAGGGGAGGGGCCCAGTACTTC
cdr3_aa: CASSSSDRGGAQYF

d_call: TRBD2
clone_size: -
v_call: TRBV7-7
j_call: TRBJ2-7
cdr3_length: 15
cdr3_nt: TGTGCTAGCAGCTTAGGACCTAGCGGACGATACGAGCAGTACTTC
cdr3_aa: CASSLGPSGRYEQYF

d_call: -
clone_size: -
v_call: TRBV15
j_call: TRBJ1-5
cdr3_length: 15
cdr3_nt: TGTGCCACCACCGACCGGAGGCGAGGCAATCAGCCCCAGCATTTT
cdr3_aa: CATTDRRRGNQPQHF

d_call: -
clone_size: -
v_call: TRBV14
j_call: TRBJ1-1
cdr3_length: 15
cdr3_nt: TGTGCCAGCAGCCAAGGGGCCCCAGCAGACACTGAAGCTTTCTTT
cdr3_aa: CASSQGAPADTEAFF

d_call: TRBD2
clone_size: -
v_call: TRBV2
j_call: TRBJ2-1
cdr3_length: 14
cdr3_nt: TGTGCCAGCAGTGATACGGGGGGGCCTCGTGAGCAGTTCTTC
cdr3_aa: CASSDTGGPREQFF

d_call: -
clone_size: -
v_call: TRBV11-2
j_call: TRBJ2-1
cdr3_length: 13
cdr3_nt: TGTGCCAGCAGCCACAGCTCCTACAATGAGCAGTTCTTC
cdr3_aa: CASSHSSYNEQFF

d_call: TRBD1
clone_size: -
v_call: TRBV19
j_call: TRBJ2-1
cdr3_length: 16
cdr3_nt: TGTGCCAGTAGTATGACTGTGGGGACAGGGAACAATGAGCAGTTCTTC
cdr3_aa: CASSMTVGTGNNEQFF

d_call: -
clone_size: -
v_call: TRBV21-1
j_call: TRBJ2-2
cdr3_length: 20
cdr3_nt: TGTGCCAGCAGCAAACTGGAGGACTCTCCGGGACAGCAGAACACCGGGGAGCTGTTTTTT
cdr3_aa: CASSKLEDSPGQQNTGELFF

d_call: TRBD1
clone_size: once
v_call: TRBV16
j_call: TRBJ1-1
cdr3_length: 15
cdr3_nt: TGTGCCAGCAGCCATCCGGGACAGTCGAACACTGAAGCTTTCTTT
cdr3_aa: CASSHPGQSNTEAFF

d_call: -
clone_size: once
v_call: TRBV28
j_call: TRBJ2-7
cdr3_length: 14
cdr3_nt: TGTGCCAGCAGTTTAGGGCTTTATTCTACCGAGCAGTACTTC
cdr3_aa: CASSLGLYSTEQYF

d_call: -
clone_size: -
v_call: TRBV18
j_call: TRBJ1-1
cdr3_length: 15
cdr3_nt: TGTGCCAGCTCCCCGAGGCAGCAGATGAACACTGAAGCTTTCTTT
cdr3_aa: CASSPRQQMNTEAFF

d_call: -
clone_size: -
v_call: TRBV19
j_call: TRBJ1-2
cdr3_length: 15
cdr3_nt: TGTGCCAGTAGTATTGTGACAGATTCTCTCTATGGCTACACCTTC
cdr3_aa: CASSIVTDSLYGYTF

d_call: -
clone_size: -
v_call: TRBV6-5
j_call: TRBJ2-3
cdr3_length: 13
cdr3_nt: TGTGCCAGCAGTTACGAGGTCACAGATACGCAGTATTTT
cdr3_aa: CASSYEVTDTQYF

d_call: -
clone_size: -
v_call: TRBV11-2
j_call: TRBJ2-3
cdr3_length: 15
cdr3_nt: TGTGCCAGCAGCTTAGGGGGCGGGGCCTCTGGTACGCAGTATTTT
cdr3_aa: CASSLGGGASGTQYF

d_call: TRBD1
clone_size: -
v_call: TRBV2
j_call: TRBJ2-3
cdr3_length: 15
cdr3_nt: TGTGCCAGCAGAAGACAGGGGGCCGACACAGATACGCAGTATTTT
cdr3_aa: CASRRQGADTDTQYF

d_call: -
clone_size: -
v_call: TRBV7-2
j_call: TRBJ2-5
cdr3_length: 14
cdr3_nt: TGTGCCAGCAGCTCTCAGGGTTTCCAAGAGACCCAGTACTTC
cdr3_aa: CASSSQGFQETQYF

d_call: TRBD1
clone_size: -
v_call: TRBV19
j_call: TRBJ1-2
cdr3_length: 14
cdr3_nt: TGTGCCAGCACCCCCGGGACAGCTAACTATGGCTACACCTTC
cdr3_aa: CASTPGTANYGYTF

d_call: -
clone_size: -
v_call: TRBV18
j_call: TRBJ1-1
cdr3_length: 15
cdr3_nt: TGTGCCAGCTCCGGCTTTTCGGGAGCGAACACTGAAGCTTTCTTT
cdr3_aa: CASSGFSGANTEAFF

d_call: -
clone_size: -
v_call: TRBV18
j_call: TRBJ2-1
cdr3_length: 16
cdr3_nt: TGTGCCAGCTCACCACTTACCGCGAGAAACTACAATGAGCAGTTCTTC
cdr3_aa: CASSPLTARNYNEQFF

d_call: -
clone_size: -
v_call: TRBV30
j_call: TRBJ2-4
cdr3_length: 15
cdr3_nt: TGTGCCTGGAGTCCCGAGCAGGGGGCCAAAAACATTCAGTACTTC
cdr3_aa: CAWSPEQGAKNIQYF

d_call: -
clone_size: -
v_call: TRBV29-1
j_call: TRBJ1-2
cdr3_length: 12
cdr3_nt: TGCAGCGTTGAATCCCGGACGGGAGGCTACACCTTC
cdr3_aa: CSVESRTGGYTF

d_call: TRBD1
clone_size: -
v_call: TRBV27
j_call: TRBJ1-2
cdr3_length: 15
cdr3_nt: TGTGCCAGCAGGCCGAGGACAGGACGTAACTATGGCTACACCTTC
cdr3_aa: CASRPRTGRNYGYTF

d_call: -
clone_size: -
v_call: TRBV19
j_call: TRBJ2-7
cdr3_length: 13
cdr3_nt: TGTGCCAGTAGTATAGTCCAGGGGTACGAGCAGTACTTC
cdr3_aa: CASSIVQGYEQYF

d_call: TRBD1
clone_size: few
v_call: TRBV28
j_call: TRBJ2-5
cdr3_length: 15
cdr3_nt: TGTGCCAGCAACTTCCTGGACAGGGAGGAAGAGACCCAGTACTTC
cdr3_aa: CASNFLDREEETQYF

d_call: TRBD2
clone_size: once
v_call: TRBV7-2
j_call: TRBJ2-1
cdr3_length: 13
cdr3_nt: TGTGCCAGCAGCGGTGCGGGGGGCCATGAGCAGTTCTTC
cdr3_aa: CASSGAGGHEQFF

d_call: -
clone_size: -
v_call: TRBV5-1
j_call: TRBJ2-1
cdr3_length: 14
cdr3_nt: TGCGCCAGCAGACAGACGACCTCCTACAATGAGCAGTTCTTC
cdr3_aa: CASRQTTSYNEQFF

d_call: -
clone_size: -
v_call: TRBV7-9
j_call: TRBJ2-1
cdr3_length: 17
cdr3_nt: TGTGCCAGCAGTTCTACGCGGACAGACCCGACCCCCAATGAGCAGTTCTTC
cdr3_aa: CASSSTRTDPTPNEQFF

d_call: TRBD1
clone_size: -
v_call: TRBV27
j_call: TRBJ2-7
cdr3_length: 14
cdr3_nt: TGTGCCAGCAGCCCAGGGGGAAACTCCTACGAGCAGTACTTC
cdr3_aa: CASSPGGNSYEQYF

d_call: -
clone_size: -
v_call: TRBV6-5
j_call: TRBJ1-3
cdr3_length: 10
cdr3_nt: TGTGCCAGCAGCCCTACTACCATATATTTT
cdr3_aa: CASSPTTIYF

d_call: -
clone_size: -
v_call: TRBV7-9
j_call: TRBJ1-1
cdr3_length: 14
cdr3_nt: TGTGCCAGCAGCACCTACCAGGGACTCACTGAAGCTTTCTTT
cdr3_aa: CASSTYQGLTEAFF